This T cell receptor beta chain came from a study of T cell responses to AZD1222 COVID-19 vaccine. Method: immunoSEQ multiplex PCR; TCRdb's copy keeps in-frame clones and lacks some. The sample yields approximately 80,000 clones, approximately 90% seen once. The V and J ends lost 3 bases and 0 bases respectively, with 9 bases between them. This CDR3 spans 15 amino acids. From germline, CDR1 is ENHRY and CDR2 SYGVKD. This specimen consisted of peripheral blood, obtained on day 0 of AZD1222 vaccination. This receptor was identified in an adult in good health. The chain recombines TRBV10-3 with TRBJ1-5; D gene unclear. The CDR3 DNA reads TGTGCCATCAGTGAATGGGGTAATAGCAATCAGCCCCAGCATTTT. It translates to CAISEWGNSNQPQHF.